This T cell receptor beta chain was observed in a study of blood T cell repertoires in COVID-19. Across the study: Researchers got acute and convalescent COVID-19 samples from the United States, Italy and Spain. The analysed material was cDNA or gDNA that came from T cells, B-cell-depleted T cells, or PBMCs.

The V gene's germline CDR1 is LNHNV and CDR2 YYDKDF (reference sequence). The V gene lost 3 bases and the J gene lost 0 bases, with 5 bases spanning the gap. The CDR3 length is 14 residues. The authors' processing: Amplification from reference gene primers served as the basis for estimated nucleated cell counts. Here immunoSEQ multiplex PCR was the method, and the copy in TCRdb shows in-frame clones only, minus some. That table is the source of V, J and clone size, and D and trimming were worked out from the DNA. The top ten hold just under 3% of the sample, which has fewer than 350,000 clones, around 81% seen once.

This chain uses TRBV15 with TRBJ2-2; D is unresolved. The clonotype comes from a woman aged 60 to 75 with active or convalescent COVID-19. Sequenced sample: peripheral blood. The CDR3 DNA follows: TGTGCCACCAGCAGTATTCCGAACACCGGGGAGCTGTTTTTT. As protein: CATSSIPNTGELFF.